The 28 T cell receptor beta chains listed next were all sequenced from one sample in a study of control samples from healthy donors and cancer patients. Sequencing used immunoSEQ multiplex PCR; TCRdb keeps in-frame clones, though not all of them. The data hold about 40,000 clones, with roughly 86% observed a single time. Specimen: PBMCs. All receptors derive from a woman in her sixties with lung cancer.

The V call is TRBV6-6, the J call TRBJ2-1, with 9 positions matching TRBD2. After removal of 2 bases from V and 7 bases from J, the junction contained 9 bases not matched to a gene. The CDR3 runs to 16 residues. The V gene's germline CDR1 is MNHNY and CDR2 SVGAGI (reference sequence). Written as DNA, the CDR3 is TGTGCCAGCAGTTACGGTATTGCGCTAGCGGGGAATGAGCAGTTCTTC. It translates to CASSYGIALAGNEQFF.

This chain uses TRBV11-2 with TRBJ2-3, with 7 nucleotides matching TRBD1. The length of the CDR3 is 17 residues. The trim removed 3 bases at V and 2 bases at J, leaving 11 bases unmatched. CDR1 and CDR2 (germline): SGHAT, FQNNGV. The CDR3 is CASSLPSRDRLTDTQYF. CDR3 sequence (DNA): TGTGCCAGCAGCTTGCCCTCGAGGGACAGACTCACAGATACGCAGTATTTT.

This chain links TRBV3-1 (or the pseudogene TRBV3-2) with TRBJ2-7; TRBD2 aligns across 9 bases. Per germline, CDR1 LGHDT and CDR2 YNNKEL (reference sequence). The CDR3 sequence is 14 residues long. The V and J ends lost 4 bases and 9 bases, in that order; junction bases with no gene match: 10. The CDR3 sequence: CASSRTTSGNRQYF. DNA for the CDR3: TGTGCCAGCAGCCGGACGACTAGCGGCAACAGGCAGTACTTC.

This chain joins TRBV15 and TRBJ2-1; 13 bases are a match to TRBD2. Germline loops: CDR1 LNHNV, CDR2 YYDKDF (reference sequence). V dropped 1 base and J dropped 3; count of bases not matched to a gene: 0. This CDR3 is built from 16 residues. The CDR3 DNA reads as TGTGCCACCAGCAGAGGGACTAGCGGGAGCTACAATGAGCAGTTCTTC. This encodes CATSRGTSGSYNEQFF.

V and J are TRBV3-1 (or the pseudogene TRBV3-2) and TRBJ2-5; TRBD2 matches at 9 bases. V was pared by 5 bases and J by 5 bases, with 6 bases of the junction left unmatched. Germline-derived CDR1 and CDR2 are LGHDT and YNNKEL (reference sequence). This CDR3 has 14 amino acids. Here the CDR3 reads CASSSTSGRETQYF. As DNA, the CDR3 is TGTGCCAGCAGCTCGACTAGCGGAAGGGAGACCCAGTACTTC.

This sequence joins TRBV24-1 and TRBJ1-5; TRBD1 might be the D (5 bases). CDR3 length equals 12 residues. Germline values: CDR1 KGHDR, CDR2 SFDVKD. V lost 3 bases, J lost 6 bases, and 5 bases lay in between. This CDR3 reads CATSDGGQPQHF. CDR3 coding DNA: TGTGCCACCAGTGATGGGGGTCAGCCCCAGCATTTT.

The chain couples TRBV29-1 to TRBJ2-7; a weak D match, TRBD2 (6 bases). Trimming removed 7 bases from V and 7 bases from J, with 17 bases in between. This CDR3 is built from 12 residues. Looked up from germline, CDR1 is SQVTM and CDR2 is ANQGSEA. The CDR3: CSAGTGGGEQYF. The CDR3 DNA reads as TGCAGCGCAGGGACTGGCGGAGGGGAGCAGTACTTC.

The chain couples TRBV29-1 to TRBJ1-1, with 10 bases lining up with TRBD1. The germline V gene has CDR1 SQVTM and CDR2 ANQGSEA. J was trimmed by 4 bases and V by 4 bases; bases with no gene match: 9. CDR3 length equals 15 residues. CDR3 region: CSVVRDRGRSTEAFF. CDR3 nucleotides: TGCAGCGTTGTAAGGGACAGGGGTCGTAGCACTGAAGCTTTCTTT.

The gene calls are TRBV12-3 or TRBV12-4 and TRBJ1-2, with D uncertain. The CDR3 sequence is 13 residues long. Trimming pared 2 bases from V and 4 bases from J, leaving 8 bases between. CDR3 DNA: TGTGCCAGCAGTTTACCGGGTGTCTATGGCTACACCTTC. Protein: CASSLPGVYGYTF.

This chain connects TRBV14 to TRBJ1-2, with D unresolved. This CDR3 has 15 residues. Germline CDR1 SGHDN, CDR2 FVKESK. With 5 bases removed from V and 4 bases from J, the gap between germline ends came to 17 bases. CDR3 DNA sequence: TGTGCCAGCAGCTCCTGGGTAGCTGAACCCTATGGCTACACCTTC. It encodes CASSSWVAEPYGYTF. Filled out from reference TRBV14 and TRBJ1-2, the complete variable domain reads EAGVTQFPSHSVIEKGQTVTLRCDPISGHDNLYWYRRVMGKEIKFLLHFVKESKQDESGMPNNRFLAERTGGTYSTLKVQPAELEDSGVYFCASSSWVAEPYGYTFGSGTRLTVV.

V and J are TRBV9 and TRBJ2-2; D possibly matches TRBD1 or TRBD2 (5 bases each). This CDR3 has 13 residues. Trimming removed 1 base at V and 5 bases at J, with 6 bases between. In germline, CDR1 is SGDLS, CDR2 YYNGEE. CDR3 in DNA: TGTGCCAGCAGCGTATGGGGGACCGGGGAGCTGTTTTTT. Protein sequence: CASSVWGTGELFF.

This clone is medium-sized within its sample. This sequence joins TRBV9 and TRBJ1-1; D might be TRBD1 (6 bases). Per the germline V gene, CDR1 is SGDLS and CDR2 is YYNGEE. Trimming left V 4 bases short and J 1 base short, with 14 bases between. The CDR3 covers 15 residues. The CDR3 nucleotides are TGTGCCAGCAGCACAGGACAGCTCACGAACACTGAAGCTTTCTTT. This translates into CASSTGQLTNTEAFF.

The chain couples TRBV19 to TRBJ1-2; 7 nucleotides agree with TRBD1. Germline CDR1 LNHDA, CDR2 SQIVND (reference sequence). CDR3 length: 14 amino acids. With 9 bases clipped from V and 4 bases from J, the junction kept 11 bases outside the gene matches. CDR3 bases: TGTGCCAGAGGACAGGTTGGGAGGGGCTATGGCTACACCTTC. Amino acid sequence: CARGQVGRGYGYTF.

CDR3 in amino acids: CACNRGFGYGYTF. The DNA of the CDR3 is TGTGCCTGTAACAGGGGGTTCGGCTATGGCTACACCTTC. The chain combines TRBV30 with TRBJ1-2; 8 bases align to TRBD1. Germline V gene sequence: CDR1 GTSNPN, CDR2 SVGIG (reference sequence). V trimming: 6 bases; J trimming: 4 bases; junction bases outside the gene matches: 7. The CDR3 runs 13 residues.

The CDR3 spells CTSSRTGSEQFF. The DNA of the CDR3 is TGCACCAGCAGCCGAACAGGGAGTGAGCAGTTCTTC. The genes are TRBV1 and TRBJ2-1; the D call TRBD1 from the table was never checked on the DNA. TRBV1 is marked as a pseudogene. The CDR3 runs to 12 residues.

The gene calls are TRBV9 and TRBJ2-3, with 11 bases aligning to TRBD2. J lost 4 bases, V lost 0 bases, and 10 bases had no gene match. CDR1 is SGDLS and CDR2 is YYNGEE in the germline V gene. The CDR3 runs 18 residues. The CDR3 loop is CASSVERSSGRAPDTQYF. Written as DNA, the CDR3 is TGTGCCAGCAGCGTAGAACGTAGTAGCGGGAGGGCCCCAGATACGCAGTATTTT. The full variable domain, with the rest looked up from reference TRBV9 and TRBJ2-3, is DSGVTQTPKHLITATGQRVTLRCSPRSGDLSVYWYQQSLDQGLQFLIQYYNGEERAKGNILERFSAQQFPDLHSELNLSSLELGDSALYFCASSVERSSGRAPDTQYFGPGTRLTVL.

This clone came up a few times. This rearrangement joins TRBV27 to TRBJ2-3; D is unresolved. Germline assignment: CDR1 MNHEY and CDR2 SMNVEV (reference sequence). Trimming removed 2 bases at V and 5 bases at J, with 8 bases between. This CDR3 region has 13 residues. The CDR3 nucleotides read TGTGCCAGCAGTTTAAAAACCGGAGATACGCAGTATTTT. Translated, it gives CASSLKTGDTQYF.

The chain has TRBV28 and TRBJ1-2, with D possibly being TRBD1 (5 bases). Trimming left V 8 bases short and J 9 bases short, with 16 bases between. This CDR3 is built from 12 residues. Germline V gene sequence: CDR1 MDHEN, CDR2 SYDVKM. CDR3 loop: CASAGLRGSYTF. DNA for the CDR3: TGTGCCAGCGCGGGGCTTCGGGGTAGCTACACCTTC.

The chain recombines TRBV5-1 with TRBJ1-1; 10 bases map to TRBD1. Germline trimming cut 5 bases from V and 4 bases from J; bases unmatched to any gene: 2. The CDR3 is 13 residues long. The germline V gene has CDR1 SGHRS and CDR2 YFSETQ. CDR3 DNA: TGCGCCAGCAGAAGGACAGGGGGCACTGAAGCTTTCTTT. The encoded protein is CASRRTGGTEAFF.

The chain joins TRBV30 to TRBJ1-6; TRBD1 is a possible D gene (6 bases). Trimming stripped 4 bases from V and 10 bases from J, with 14 bases between. Germline CDR1 and CDR2: GTSNPN and SVGIG (reference sequence). The CDR3 length is 13 residues. The CDR3 region is CAWTWGARSPLHF. CDR3 nucleotides: TGTGCCTGGACTTGGGGGGCGAGGTCACCCCTCCACTTT.

V and J are TRBV7-9 and TRBJ2-7, with a weak D call TRBD2 (7 bases). In germline, CDR1 is SEHNR, CDR2 FQNEAQ (reference sequence). The CDR3 spans 17 residues. V was clipped by 4 bases and J by 2 bases, with 21 bases between them. The CDR3 loop is CASSSFGGLAETYEQYF. Here the CDR3 DNA reads TGTGCCAGCAGCTCCTTCGGGGGGCTAGCGGAAACCTACGAGCAGTACTTC.

In this sample, this clone turned up once. This chain links TRBV7-9 with TRBJ2-1; 8 positions agree with TRBD2. The ends lost 5 bases at V and 4 bases at J; junction bases unmatched: 7. The germline V gene has CDR1 SEHNR and CDR2 FQNEAQ (reference sequence). CDR3 length equals 15 residues. This chain's CDR3 is CASSPPSGSYNEQFF. For the CDR3, the DNA is TGTGCCAGCAGCCCCCCCAGCGGGAGTTACAATGAGCAGTTCTTC.

J is TRBJ2-5 and V is TRBV29-1, with TRBD2 matching over 12 bases. Germline loops: CDR1 SQVTM, CDR2 ANQGSEA. This CDR3 contains 13 residues. V gave up 6 bases and J gave up 5 bases; unmatched junction bases: 4. The CDR3 sequence: CSVRLAGAETQYF. CDR3 in DNA: TGCAGCGTGAGACTAGCGGGAGCGGAGACCCAGTACTTC.

The chain is built from TRBV25-1 and TRBJ2-5, with 8 bases aligning to TRBD1. Trimming took 10 bases from V and 5 from J; bases not matched to a gene: 9. The CDR3 extends over 13 amino acids. CDR1 and CDR2 from the germline V gene are MGHDK and SYGVNS. Written as DNA, the CDR3 is TGTGCCACCCATTCAGGGGGCAGGGAGACCCAGTACTTC. Its translation is CATHSGGRETQYF.

This chain links TRBV6-5 with TRBJ2-7; no reliable D call. From germline, CDR1 is MNHEY and CDR2 SVGAGI. Trimming pared 2 bases from V and 3 bases from J, leaving 14 bases between. CDR3 length equals 15 residues. This CDR3 reads CASSYLSAGVYEQYF. CDR3 nucleotides: TGTGCCAGCAGTTACCTTTCGGCAGGAGTCTACGAGCAGTACTTC.

The chain combines TRBV5-4 with TRBJ2-5; 7 bases are shared with TRBD2. V lost 3 bases to trimming and J lost 6 bases; unmatched junction nucleotides: 11. CDR1 is SGHNT and CDR2 is YYREEE in the germline V gene (reference sequence). This CDR3 spans 15 amino acids. DNA for the CDR3: TGTGCCAGCAGCTCGACGGGAGGCGGGGTGAAGACCCAGTACTTC. It specifies CASSSTGGGVKTQYF.

V and J are TRBV4-1 and TRBJ1-5, with D unresolved. Between the trimmed V and J ends, which lost 4 bases and 6 bases, there was a span of 10 bases. Germline CDR1 and CDR2: MGHRA and YSYEKL. CDR3 size: 13 residues. CDR3 sequence (DNA): TGCGCCAGCAGCCCCCATAGAGGTCAGCCCCAGCATTTT. This codes for CASSPHRGQPQHF.

V is TRBV5-4 and J is TRBJ2-7; weak D call: TRBD2 (5 bases). Germline V lookup: CDR1 SGHNT, CDR2 YYREEE (reference sequence). The CDR3 spans 14 residues. Trimming removed 4 bases at V and 5 bases at J, with 16 bases between. DNA of the CDR3: TGTGCCAGCAGCCGGTACGGGATTTTGCACGAGCAGTACTTC. Protein: CASSRYGILHEQYF.